The rows below give T cell receptor beta chains drawn from one sample of a study of monozygotic twins with inflammatory bowel disease. TCRdb reprocessed the 5' RACE reads, with one entry per CDR3 protein and no DNA. In all, the sample yields tens of thousands of distinct CDR3 sequences. Sequences were obtained from blood. The receptors come from a human donor with ulcerative colitis or Crohn's disease, or a healthy co-twin of an affected twin (not recorded which). Each CDR3 is given with its conserved first and last residue.

J gene,V gene,CDR3 protein
TRBJ1-6,TRBV11-2,CASSSVWGTSSPLHF
TRBJ1-5,TRBV15,CATSRMQQQNQPQHF
TRBJ2-5,TRBV3-1,CASSQDAGETQYF
TRBJ2-7,TRBV18,CASSPPAFSRALHPYEQYF
TRBJ1-2,TRBV29-1,CSVEEQNRGYGYTF
TRBJ2-7,TRBV12-3/TRBV12-4,CASSLRFYSQGNYEQYF
TRBJ1-2,TRBV6-5,CASSYVGTGFGYTF
TRBJ2-3,TRBV3-1,CASSQGLFTQYF
TRBJ1-2,TRBV3-1,CASSQDLALINGYTF
TRBJ2-7,TRBV7-2,CASSLAGYDEQYF
TRBJ1-2,TRBV6-5,CASSYDDRDDYGYTF
TRBJ1-1,TRBV10-3,CAIRTGPNTEAFF
TRBJ1-1,TRBV5-1,CASSPDRASTEAFF
TRBJ2-1,TRBV11-2,CASSPGQGGNEQFF
TRBJ2-7,TRBV6-5,CASSYYAGEYEQYF
TRBJ1-4,TRBV6-1,CASSVRGTGEKLFF
TRBJ1-4,TRBV7-9,CASSLAPGPGAGKLFF
TRBJ2-5,TRBV7-9,CASSFRGGAASETQYF
TRBJ2-1,TRBV27,CASSFSGTGYNEQFF
TRBJ1-5,TRBV12-3/TRBV12-4,CASSLTGGPTLSNQPQHF
TRBJ2-5,TRBV19,CASNHWGGETQYF
TRBJ1-1,TRBV12-3/TRBV12-4,CASSLGQNMNTEAFF
TRBJ2-6,TRBV6-8,CASCGGNSGANVLTF
TRBJ2-7,TRBV20-1,CSAEGQGNYEQYF
TRBJ2-3,TRBV20-1,CSARGQASTDTQYF
TRBJ2-1,TRBV3-1,CASSPLAGGGNEQFF
TRBJ1-1,TRBV7-9,CASSLVGGFEAFF
TRBJ2-1,TRBV27,CASSLGPPRGLSRGYNEQFF
TRBJ2-7,TRBV5-1,CASSRAWDEQYF
TRBJ2-7,TRBV6-1,CASSLLWDRGEQYF
TRBJ2-3,TRBV2,CASSDRGTDTQYF
TRBJ2-1,TRBV7-9,CASSPPLAGGFNEQFF
TRBJ1-1,TRBV27,CASSLGAGVNTEAFF
TRBJ1-1,TRBV19,CASMMDRQNTEAFF
TRBJ2-5,TRBV5-1,CASSLTAAGGTETQYF
TRBJ2-5,TRBV20-1,CSATNLGTAFEETQYF
TRBJ2-3,TRBV29-1,CSVGGGQSFTDTQYF
TRBJ1-5,TRBV6-1,CASSRDTPGQPQHF
TRBJ2-4,TRBV29-1,CSVGYGGAENMQYF
TRBJ1-5,TRBV3-1,CASSQSNQRGKRQPQHF
TRBJ2-7,TRBV29-1,CSVGGQGETYEQYF
TRBJ1-2,TRBV6-5,CASSYGLRYGYTF
TRBJ2-7,TRBV7-9,CASSFHGYEQYF
TRBJ1-2,TRBV4-1,CAGSRAVSTGTEGYTF
TRBJ2-2,TRBV7-6,CASTLGGGYTGELFF
TRBJ1-3,TRBV12-5,CASGFGTVSGNTIYF
TRBJ1-1,TRBV2,CALPGGATEAFF
TRBJ2-7,TRBV6-5,CASSYSIPGIRGHEQYF
TRBJ2-5,TRBV6-1,CASSPSRTGYETQYF
TRBJ2-1,TRBV3-1,CASSLYPGGDWGEQFF
TRBJ1-1,TRBV6-1,CASSSGGEGNTEAFF
TRBJ2-7,TRBV7-6,CASSLGPQGGEQYF
TRBJ2-5,TRBV5-1,CASSLALPGGETQYF
TRBJ2-5,TRBV27,CASSFLRTGSRETQYF
TRBJ1-5,TRBV20-1,CSARRQGGTQPQHF